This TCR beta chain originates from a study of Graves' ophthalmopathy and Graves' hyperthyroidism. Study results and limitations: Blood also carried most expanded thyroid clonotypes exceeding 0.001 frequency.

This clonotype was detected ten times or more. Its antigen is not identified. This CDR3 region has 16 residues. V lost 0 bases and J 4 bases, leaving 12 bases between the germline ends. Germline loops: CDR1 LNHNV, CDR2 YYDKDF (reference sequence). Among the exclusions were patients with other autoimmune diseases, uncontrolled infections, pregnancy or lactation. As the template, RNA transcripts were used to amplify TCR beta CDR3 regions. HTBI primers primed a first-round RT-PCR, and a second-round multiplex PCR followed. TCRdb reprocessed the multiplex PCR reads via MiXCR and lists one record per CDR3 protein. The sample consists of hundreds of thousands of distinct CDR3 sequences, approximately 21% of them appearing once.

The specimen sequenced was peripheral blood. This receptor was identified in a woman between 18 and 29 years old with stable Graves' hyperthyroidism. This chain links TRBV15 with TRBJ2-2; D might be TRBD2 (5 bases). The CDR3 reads CATSRDSGIGTGELFF. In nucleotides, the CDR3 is TGTGCCACCAGCAGAGATTCCGGGATTGGCACCGGGGAGCTGTTTTTT.